Listed here are 5 T cell receptor beta chains from one sample, sequenced in a study of T cell responses to AZD1222 COVID-19 vaccine. TCRdb's table, derived via immunoSEQ multiplex PCR, lists solely in-frame clones and lacks some. Of 100,000 to 150,000 clones in the sample, around nine tenths are singletons; the top ten hold 11%. The sequencing used peripheral blood, collected on day 0 of MenACWY control vaccination. The source of these receptors is an adult in good health.

The V call is TRBV7-9, the J call TRBJ2-3; tentatively, D is TRBD2 (6 bases). Germline CDR1 and CDR2: SEHNR and FQNEAQ (reference sequence). The CDR3 length is 16 residues. The V and J ends lost 2 bases and 3 bases respectively, with 15 bases between them. CDR3 bases: TGTGCCAGCAGCTTATGGGAGACTAGTCATACAGATACGCAGTATTTT. Translating it yields CASSLWETSHTDTQYF. Full variable domain (outside the CDR3, taken from reference TRBV7-9 and TRBJ2-3): DTGVSQNPRHKITKRGQNVTFRCDPISEHNRLYWYRQTLGQGPEFLTYFQNEAQLEKSRLLSDRFSAERPKGSFSTLEIQRTEQGDSAMYLCASSLWETSHTDTQYFGPGTRLTVL.

The V and J genes are TRBV5-5 and TRBJ1-5; D call uncertain. Trimming pared 0 bases from V and 2 bases from J, leaving 9 bases between. Germline V gene lookup returns CDR1 SGHKS and CDR2 YYEKEE (reference sequence). The CDR3 extends over 15 amino acids. The DNA of the CDR3 is TGTGCCAGCAGCTTGGCGTACATTGGCAATCAGCCCCAGCATTTT. Protein sequence: CASSLAYIGNQPQHF.

The chain has TRBV7-3 and TRBJ2-3; TRBD2 matches 10 bases. V gave up 2 bases and J gave up 4 bases; unmatched junction bases: 12. Germline CDR1 is SGHTA and CDR2 is FQGTGA. The CDR3 is made up of 18 amino acids. CDR3 nucleotides: TGTGCCAGCAGCTTACACCCCTCTAGCGGGAGTGTCCCAGATACGCAGTATTTT. This gives the protein CASSLHPSSGSVPDTQYF.

The CDR3 bases are TGCAGCGCCAAGGACTGGGGCGCCGGGGAGCTGTTTTTT. Translating it yields CSAKDWGAGELFF. The chain couples TRBV29-1 to TRBJ2-2; the D call may be TRBD1 or TRBD2 (5 bases each). The CDR3 is 13 amino acids. Trimming removed 7 bases from V and 6 bases from J, with 15 bases in between. The germline gives CDR1 SQVTM, CDR2 ANQGSEA.

The chain carries TRBV5-6 and TRBJ2-7; D is ambiguous. V was trimmed by 0 bases and J by 1 base, leaving 8 bases between them. This CDR3 is built from 14 residues. Germline CDR1 and CDR2: SGHDT and YYEEEE. For the CDR3, the DNA is TGTGCCAGCAGCTTGGATCCGGCGTCCTACGAGCAGTACTTC. Its translation is CASSLDPASYEQYF.